The present entry profiles one TCR beta chain with its context. The CDR3 contains 13 residues. In germline, CDR1 is SNHLY, CDR2 FYNNEI. Trimming stripped 5 bases from V and 2 bases from J, with 6 bases between. This entry belongs to a study of shared clonotypes between healthy human individuals. Study-level information: Samples came from a couple of female and a few male donors aged 18 to 49.

Sequencing was performed with immunoSEQ multiplex PCR; in TCRdb, only in-frame clones are kept and a portion is missing. The sample consists of around 440,000 clones, roughly three quarters of them appearing once. The origin of this receptor is a woman in her thirties or forties in good health. Some clones in this sample may be carry-over from other donors' samples. The sample consisted of PBMCs. This rearrangement joins TRBV2 to TRBJ2-2; the D is unclear. CDR3 loop: CASSTTNTGELFF. The CDR3 DNA reads as TGTGCCAGCAGTACTACCAACACCGGGGAGCTGTTTTTT. Full variable domain (missing parts from reference TRBV2 and TRBJ2-2): EPEVTQTPSHQVTQMGQEVILRCVPISNHLYFYWYRQILGQKVEFLVSFYNNEISEKSEIFDDQFSVERPDGSNFTLKIRSTKLEDSAMYFCASSTTNTGELFFGEGSRLTVL.